This entry features one TCR beta chain sequence. Extracted RNA was reverse transcribed into cDNA, the sequencing template. The data were produced by immunoSEQ multiplex PCR, yet TCRdb's version contains in-frame clones alone and is incomplete. The sample contains around 70,000 clones, 29% of which appear only once. V lost 8 bases to trimming and J lost 4 bases, with 14 bases between them. The germline gives CDR1 MNHEY, CDR2 SMNVEV (reference sequence). The CDR3 runs to 13 residues. These data are taken from a study of CD8+ T cells in alopecia areata. In the study overall: Among treated patients, oral tofacitinib was administered at 5 to 10 mg twice daily.

Indicated treatment: oral pan-JAK inhibitor, 5-10 mg twice daily. In alopecia areata patients, both lesional scalp punch biopsies and peripheral blood were collected. The source was CD8+ T cells sorted from blood, collected at week 4, from a patient treated with tofacitinib. The TCR originated in a human donor with alopecia areata. J is TRBJ1-2 and V is TRBV27, with a tentative D call TRBD1 (5 bases). The CDR3 DNA reads as TGTGCCAGCGGAGAACAGGAGCGCTATGGCTACACCTTC. The encoded protein is CASGEQERYGYTF.